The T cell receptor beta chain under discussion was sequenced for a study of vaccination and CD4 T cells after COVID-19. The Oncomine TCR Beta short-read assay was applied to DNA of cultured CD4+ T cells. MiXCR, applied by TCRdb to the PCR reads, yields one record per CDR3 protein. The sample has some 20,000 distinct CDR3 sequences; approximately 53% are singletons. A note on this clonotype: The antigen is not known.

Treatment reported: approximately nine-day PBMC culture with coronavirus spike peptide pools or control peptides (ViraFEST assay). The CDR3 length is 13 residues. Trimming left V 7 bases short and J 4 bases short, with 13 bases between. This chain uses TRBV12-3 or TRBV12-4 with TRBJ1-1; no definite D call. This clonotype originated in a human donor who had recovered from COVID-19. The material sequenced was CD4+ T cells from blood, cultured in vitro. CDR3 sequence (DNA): TGTGCCAGCACCCGGACGGTCCCCACTGAAGCTTTCTTT. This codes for CASTRTVPTEAFF.